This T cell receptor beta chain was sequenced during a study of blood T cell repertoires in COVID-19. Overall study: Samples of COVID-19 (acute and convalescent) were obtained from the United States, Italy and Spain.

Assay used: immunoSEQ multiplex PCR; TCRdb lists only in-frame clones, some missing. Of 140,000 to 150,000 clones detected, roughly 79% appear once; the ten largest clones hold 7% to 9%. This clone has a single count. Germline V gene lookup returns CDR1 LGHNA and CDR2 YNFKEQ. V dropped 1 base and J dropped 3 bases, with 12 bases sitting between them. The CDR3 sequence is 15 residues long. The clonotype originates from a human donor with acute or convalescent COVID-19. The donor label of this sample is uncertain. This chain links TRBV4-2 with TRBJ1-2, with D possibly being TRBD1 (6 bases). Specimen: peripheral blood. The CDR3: CASSQVAGADYGYTF. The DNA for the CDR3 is TGTGCCAGCAGCCAAGTCGCAGGGGCAGACTATGGCTACACCTTC.